The 28 T cell receptor beta chains given below trace back to one sample, sequenced in a study of blood T cells in healthy people across ages. The second PCR ran roughly 7 to 12 cycles with a sample-barcoded 5' primer and J-beta primers. TCRdb re-derived calls from the 5' RACE reads in MiXCR, one entry per CDR3 protein. The sample consists of around 700,000 distinct CDR3 sequences, roughly 25% of them appearing once. The data also belong to a second study, concerning T cells of mothers and their children.

The sequencing input was blood. These receptors all come from a boy between 10 and 17 years old in good health.

This clonotype was seen more than once but under ten times. The genes are TRBV28 and TRBJ2-3, with 12 nucleotides matching TRBD2. J lost 3 bases, V lost 3 bases, and 4 bases had no gene match. Germline V gene data show CDR1 as MDHEN and CDR2 as SYDVKM. The CDR3 runs 16 residues. The CDR3 DNA is TGTGCCAGCAGTTTTATCACTAGCGGGGGGACAGATACGCAGTATTTT. This codes for CASSFITSGGTDTQYF.

The chain combines TRBV2 with TRBJ1-1; D ambiguous. CDR1 and CDR2 from the germline V gene are SNHLY and FYNNEI. The CDR3 has 13 residues. Between the trimmed V and J ends, which lost 4 bases and 6 bases, there was a span of 12 bases. CDR3 bases: TGTGCCAGCAGTGGACCTCCAAGGGCTGAAGCTTTCTTT. Protein sequence: CASSGPPRAEAFF.

This clonotype occurred a few times. The rearrangement links TRBV29-1 to TRBJ2-3; D is possibly TRBD1 or TRBD2 (5 bases each). CDR1 is SQVTM and CDR2 is ANQGSEA in the germline V gene. The V gene lost 7 bases and the J gene lost 3 bases, with 11 bases spanning the gap. The CDR3 runs to 12 residues. The CDR3 sequence is CSADEGTDTQYF. CDR3 DNA sequence: TGCAGCGCTGATGAGGGGACAGATACGCAGTATTTT.

The chain joins TRBV7-2 to TRBJ2-2; maybe TRBD2 (5 bases). CDR3 length: 15 amino acids. V lost 5 bases to trimming and J lost 5 bases, with 15 bases between them. Germline CDR1 reads SGHTA; CDR2 reads FQGNSA. The CDR3 protein is CASSQPLVPTGELFF. DNA of the CDR3: TGTGCCAGCAGCCAACCACTAGTTCCAACCGGGGAGCTGTTTTTT.

This clonotype showed up many times. This chain uses TRBV25-1 with TRBJ1-2; TRBD1 aligns across 9 bases. This CDR3 comprises 13 residues. Trimming removed 4 bases from V and 4 bases from J; junction bases left unmatched: 1. Germline assignment: CDR1 MGHDK and CDR2 SYGVNS. The CDR3 loop is CASSATGGYGYTF. As DNA, the CDR3 is TGTGCCAGCAGTGCGACAGGGGGCTATGGCTACACCTTC.

This chain connects TRBV5-1 to TRBJ2-5; tentatively, D is TRBD2 (5 bases). TRBJ2-7 explains the end of the DNA better; the J call may be wrong. This CDR3 region has 16 residues. Per germline, CDR1 SGHRS and CDR2 YFSETQ. This CDR3 reads CASSLDGSGGSYEQYF. CDR3 DNA: TGCGCCAGCAGCTTGGATGGCAGCGGTGGCTCCTACGAGCAGTACTTC.

The chain has TRBV10-3 and TRBJ1-1, with 9 nucleotides matching TRBD1. With V trimmed by 6 bases and J by 4 bases, 6 bases remained unmatched. The CDR3 is 14 amino acids. Germline loops: CDR1 ENHRY, CDR2 SYGVKD. In nucleotides, the CDR3 is TGTGCCATCAGCTGGGACAGGGAGAGCACTGAAGCTTTCTTT. It is translated as CAISWDRESTEAFF.

The chain couples TRBV27 to TRBJ2-5, with D unclear. The DNA end is a closer match to TRBJ2-7, so the J assignment may be wrong. In germline, CDR1 is MNHEY, CDR2 SMNVEV (reference sequence). The CDR3 is 13 amino acids. The CDR3, as DNA: TGTGCCAGCAGTTTCGGACCCATTTACGAGCAGTACTTC. It yields the protein CASSFGPIYEQYF.

This chain uses TRBV11-3 with TRBJ2-7, with D possibly matching TRBD1 (6 bases). Germline V gene data show CDR1 as SGHNT and CDR2 as YENEEA. The CDR3 sequence is 14 residues long. V was pared by 1 base and J by 3 bases, with 10 bases between. CDR3 sequence (DNA): TGTGCCAGCAGCTTAGCGGGGACACTCTACGAGCAGTACTTC. Protein product: CASSLAGTLYEQYF.

The rearrangement uses TRBV29-1 and TRBJ2-5; a possible D gene is TRBD1 (6 bases). The closer fit of TRBJ2-1 to the DNA end suggests the J call may be wrong. CDR3 length: 14 residues. CDR1 SQVTM and CDR2 ANQGSEA come from the germline V gene. The CDR3 region is CSVHAGGDRNEQFF. CDR3 in DNA: TGCAGCGTTCATGCTGGGGGCGATCGTAATGAGCAGTTCTTC.

The gene calls are TRBV13 and TRBJ2-7; no clear D. V was trimmed by 5 bases and J by 6 bases, leaving 17 bases between them. Germline V lookup: CDR1 PRHDT, CDR2 FYEKMQ (reference sequence). The CDR3 has 14 amino acids. CDR3 in DNA: TGTGCCAGCAGCCAAGGTTCCACCGGCTCCGAGCAGTACTTC. It codes for CASSQGSTGSEQYF.

The sample holds a few counts of this clonotype. The chain links TRBV7-9 to TRBJ2-7; a possible D gene is TRBD1 (6 bases). V gave up 5 bases and J gave up 1 base, with 15 bases separating them. The germline gives CDR1 SEHNR, CDR2 FQNEAQ (reference sequence). The CDR3 loop spans 15 amino acids. Here the CDR3 reads CASSPRPTGSYEQYF. CDR3 coding DNA: TGTGCCAGCAGCCCCCGACCAACAGGGTCCTACGAGCAGTACTTC.

This clonotype was picked up a small number of times. The chain recombines TRBV12-3 or TRBV12-4 with TRBJ1-4, with TRBD1 identical over 7 bases. The CDR3 is 16 residues long. V lost 4 bases to trimming and J lost 4 bases; unmatched junction nucleotides: 9. DNA of the CDR3: TGTGCCAGCAGTTCTGAGACAGGGCGAAATAATGAAAAACTGTTTTTT. It yields the protein CASSSETGRNNEKLFF.

The chain carries TRBV4-1 and TRBJ2-7; no clear D. V lost 2 bases, J lost 3 bases, and 8 bases lay in between. Germline values: CDR1 MGHRA, CDR2 YSYEKL. The CDR3 length is 13 residues. CDR3 nucleotides: TGCGCCAGCAGCCAACAGCGTTACTACGAGCAGTACTTC. Protein product: CASSQQRYYEQYF.

This chain joins TRBV3-1 and TRBJ1-2; D is undetermined. Trimming left V 1 base short and J 6 bases short, with 9 bases between. This CDR3 comprises 13 residues. Germline V lookup: CDR1 LGHDT, CDR2 YNNKEL (reference sequence). The chain's CDR3 is CASSQGSPDGYTF. The CDR3 DNA reads TGTGCCAGCAGCCAAGGGAGCCCTGATGGCTACACCTTC.

Only a few counts were recorded for this clonotype. J is TRBJ2-5 and V is TRBV28; tentatively, D is TRBD2 (6 bases). The end of the DNA is better explained by TRBJ2-7, so the J call may be wrong. The CDR3 length is 13 residues. Germline CDR1 MDHEN, CDR2 SYDVKM. The CDR3 nucleotides read TGTGCCAGCAGTTTTTGGGGGGAATACGAGCAGTACTTC. Translation gives CASSFWGEYEQYF.

The V call is TRBV7-9, the J call TRBJ1-6; D gene uncertain. This CDR3 contains 16 residues. The V and J ends lost 2 bases and 7 bases respectively, with 15 bases between them. CDR1 and CDR2 from the germline V gene are SEHNR and FQNEAQ (reference sequence). CDR3 sequence (DNA): TGTGCCAGCAGCTTAATGTCAAACCTAAGAAATTCACCCCTCCACTTT. It specifies CASSLMSNLRNSPLHF.

The chain is built from TRBV6-1 and TRBJ2-1; D is perhaps TRBD1 (6 bases). The germline gives CDR1 MNHNS, CDR2 SASEGT. This CDR3 has 16 amino acids. Deletions cut 2 bases from V and 10 bases from J, with 21 bases between. CDR3 coding DNA: TGTGCCAGCAGTGAATTGATGGGGGCCCTAGCACCAGAGCAGTTCTTC. This translates into CASSELMGALAPEQFF.

The V gene is TRBV7-9, the J gene TRBJ1-2, with D possibly TRBD1 on 5 matching bases. CDR3 length: 13 amino acids. Deletions cut 1 base from V and 4 bases from J, with 7 bases between. CDR1 is SEHNR and CDR2 is FQNEAQ in the germline V gene (reference sequence). CDR3 in amino acids: CASSLGDAYGYTF. In DNA, the CDR3 is TGTGCCAGCAGCTTAGGGGACGCCTATGGCTACACCTTC.

This clonotype was found a few times. This chain uses TRBV27 with TRBJ1-2, with 7 bases fitting TRBD1. The germline CDR1 and CDR2 sequences are MNHEY and SMNVEV (reference sequence). The junction had 13 bases not matched to a gene; V was cut back by 5 bases and J by 4 bases. CDR3 length equals 16 residues. The CDR3 DNA is TGTGCCAGCAGTCTACTCCCAACAGGGGAACCCTATGGCTACACCTTC. This encodes CASSLLPTGEPYGYTF.

This chain links TRBV29-1 with TRBJ2-5; tentatively, D is TRBD2 (5 bases). The V gene's germline CDR1 is SQVTM and CDR2 ANQGSEA. The CDR3 spans 13 residues. The germline V and J ends were trimmed by 4 bases and 4 bases, with 13 bases remaining between them. CDR3 amino acids: CSVGGDYRETQYF. CDR3 coding DNA: TGCAGCGTTGGCGGCGACTACCGAGAGACCCAGTACTTC.

The chain combines TRBV10-2 with TRBJ1-1; 9 bases map to TRBD1. The junction had 12 bases not matched to a gene; V was cut back by 7 bases and J by 6 bases. Per germline, CDR1 WSHSY and CDR2 SAAADI. CDR3 size: 15 residues. CDR3 amino acids: CASKVEDRGNAEAFF. The CDR3, as DNA: TGCGCCAGCAAAGTTGAGGACAGGGGAAATGCTGAAGCTTTCTTT.

This clonotype was recorded a few times. The chain links TRBV6-2 or TRBV6-3 to TRBJ1-4; maybe TRBD1 (5 bases). Germline assignment: CDR1 MNHEY and CDR2 SVGEGT. The germline V and J ends were trimmed by 5 bases and 0 bases, with 10 bases remaining between them. This CDR3 region has 15 residues. This CDR3 reads CASSQDIATNEKLFF. The CDR3 bases are TGTGCCAGCAGTCAGGACATCGCAACTAATGAAAAACTGTTTTTT.

V gene TRBV5-5 combines with J gene TRBJ2-7; 10 bases are a match to TRBD1. Germline lookup yields CDR1 SGHKS and CDR2 YYEKEE (reference sequence). After removal of 2 bases from V and 3 bases from J, the junction contained 5 bases not matched to a gene. The CDR3 is 15 residues long. For the CDR3, the DNA is TGTGCCAGCAGCTTTACCGGGACAGGGGACTACGAGCAGTACTTC. Encoded protein: CASSFTGTGDYEQYF.

V usage is TRBV20-1 and J usage is TRBJ2-5; D may be TRBD1 (5 bases). Trimming took off 1 base at V and 2 bases at J, with 8 bases between the two ends. Germline loops: CDR1 DFQATT, CDR2 SNEGSKA (reference sequence). This CDR3 is 13 amino acids long. This CDR3 reads CSARVTAQETQYF. Here the CDR3 DNA reads TGCAGTGCTAGAGTGACAGCACAAGAGACCCAGTACTTC.

The chain links TRBV6-2 or TRBV6-3 to TRBJ2-7; 12 nucleotides match TRBD2. This CDR3 spans 15 amino acids. V trimming: 6 bases; J trimming: 1 base; junction bases outside the gene matches: 4. The germline CDR1 and CDR2 sequences are MNHEY and SVGEGT. CDR3 in DNA: TGTGCCAGCAGGGGTGGACTAGCGGGGTCCTACGAGCAGTACTTC. This translates into CASRGGLAGSYEQYF.

The chain recombines TRBV12-5 with TRBJ2-1; tentative D call: TRBD1 (6 bases). The length of the CDR3 is 15 residues. Germline assignment: CDR1 LGHNT and CDR2 FRNRAP. The ends were cut back, 5 bases at V and 4 bases at J, with 15 bases in the middle. The CDR3 reads CASGGPRQVYNEQFF. CDR3 nucleotides: TGTGCTAGTGGTGGCCCCCGACAGGTTTACAATGAGCAGTTCTTC.

V usage is TRBV29-1 and J usage is TRBJ2-5; possible D gene TRBD2, 6 bases. Germline CDR1 and CDR2: SQVTM and ANQGSEA. V was shortened by 3 bases and J by 11 bases, with 25 bases between the two germline ends. This CDR3 region has 15 residues. The DNA of the CDR3 is TGCAGCGTTGAGGAAACGAACAGGCCCCCAGGGACTCAGTACTTC. This codes for CSVEETNRPPGTQYF.